The 24 T cell receptor beta chains reported below all come from one sample, sequenced in a study of T cell changes during pregnancy in multiple sclerosis. Clones were read by immunoSEQ multiplex PCR, and TCRdb kept only the in-frame ones, dropping some. Among some 40,000 clones listed, 90% to 95% were seen once. Sequenced material: CD8+ T cells from peripheral blood mononuclear cells, taken in the third trimester of pregnancy. The receptor source for this set is a female donor with multiple sclerosis, enrolled in a pregnancy study.

Here the CDR3 reads CASSPGTSGGLSSYNEQFF. CDR3 bases: TGTGCCAGCAGCCCGGGGACTAGCGGGGGGCTTAGCTCCTACAATGAGCAGTTCTTC. This chain links TRBV4-2 with TRBJ2-1; 15 nucleotides agree with TRBD2. The V gene end was trimmed by 4 bases and the J gene end by 0 bases; junction bases not matched to a gene: 7. Germline V gene data show CDR1 as LGHNA and CDR2 as YNFKEQ. The CDR3 length is 19 residues.

The rearrangement uses TRBV15 and TRBJ1-4; 9 bases map to TRBD1. V gave up 4 bases and J gave up 5 bases; unmatched junction bases: 8. CDR1 and CDR2 (germline): LNHNV, YYDKDF (reference sequence). The CDR3 sequence is 16 residues long. In DNA form, the CDR3 reads TGTGCCACCAGCAAACGCTCCGGGACAGGGAATGAAAAACTGTTTTTT. Translating it yields CATSKRSGTGNEKLFF. Full variable domain (remainder filled in from reference TRBV15 and TRBJ1-4): DAMVIQNPRYQVTQFGKPVTLSCSQTLNHNVMYWYQQKSSQAPKLLFHYYDKDFNNEADTPDNFQSRRPNTSFCFLDIRSPGLGDTAMYLCATSKRSGTGNEKLFFGSGTQLSVL.

The chain has TRBV13 and TRBJ1-2, with 10 bases identical to TRBD1. Germline V lookup: CDR1 PRHDT, CDR2 FYEKMQ (reference sequence). The CDR3 loop spans 13 amino acids. Trimming cost V 5 bases and J 8 bases; bases outside gene matches: 5. CDR3 sequence (DNA): TGTGCCAGCAGCACCGACAGGGGGCAGGGCTACACCTTC. Its protein is CASSTDRGQGYTF.

V and J are TRBV4-1 and TRBJ2-7; 7 nucleotides line up with TRBD1. Trimming at V came to 1 base and at J to 3 bases, leaving 9 bases not matched to a gene. The CDR3 spans 16 residues. In germline, CDR1 is MGHRA, CDR2 YSYEKL. The CDR3 DNA is TGCGCCAGCAGCCAAGGACCCGGGACAGTGATCTACGAGCAGTACTTC. This sequence encodes CASSQGPGTVIYEQYF.

V usage is TRBV5-1 and J usage is TRBJ1-3; TRBD1 might be the D (5 bases). Germline assignment: CDR1 SGHRS and CDR2 YFSETQ. The CDR3 is 17 amino acids. The ends were cut back, 1 base at V and 2 bases at J, with 16 bases in the middle. DNA for the CDR3: TGCGCCAGCAGCTTGCATGACCCACGGGGGACTGGAAACACCATATATTTT. This translates into CASSLHDPRGTGNTIYF.

This rearrangement joins TRBV9 to TRBJ2-7; the match to TRBD2 covers 11 bases. Trimming at V came to 3 bases and at J to 4 bases, leaving 9 bases not matched to a gene. Germline V gene lookup returns CDR1 SGDLS and CDR2 YYNGEE. There are 16 residues in the CDR3. The CDR3 protein is CASSDTSGGALYEQYF. In DNA form, the CDR3 reads TGTGCCAGCAGCGACACTAGCGGGGGAGCCCTTTACGAGCAGTACTTC.

DNA for the CDR3: TGTGCCAGCAGTGAAGGAACAGCTATGAACACTGAAGCTTTCTTT. Translating gives CASSEGTAMNTEAFF. The chain combines TRBV2 with TRBJ1-1; D is unclear. This CDR3 comprises 15 residues. The ends were cut back, 1 base at V and 0 bases at J, with 9 bases in the middle. The germline CDR1 and CDR2 sequences are SNHLY and FYNNEI.

The rearrangement uses TRBV6-1 and TRBJ1-1; D ambiguous. CDR3 length: 18 residues. Trimming shortened V by 2 bases and J by 0 bases, and 19 bases separated the two germline ends. The germline gives CDR1 MNHNS, CDR2 SASEGT. Written as DNA, the CDR3 is TGTGCCAGCAGTGAATCGAGGGCCGGCGAATTCATGAACACTGAAGCTTTCTTT. Encoded protein: CASSESRAGEFMNTEAFF.

This chain joins TRBV9 and TRBJ2-3; TRBD1 aligns across 8 bases. This CDR3 has 14 residues. CDR1 SGDLS and CDR2 YYNGEE come from the germline V gene. J lost 1 base, V lost 3 bases, and 1 base had no gene match. CDR3 loop: CASSEDRGTDTQYF. The CDR3 DNA sequence: TGTGCCAGCAGCGAGGACAGGGGCACAGATACGCAGTATTTT.

The chain recombines TRBV14 with TRBJ1-2; D is unresolved. V lost 4 bases to trimming and J lost 4 bases, with 7 bases between them. The CDR3 totals 12 residues. Germline assignment: CDR1 SGHDN and CDR2 FVKESK. As DNA, the CDR3 is TGTGCCAGCAGCCCGAGTCTCTATGGCTACACCTTC. Amino acid sequence: CASSPSLYGYTF.

The V and J genes are TRBV27 and TRBJ2-2; a possible D gene is TRBD1 (6 bases). Germline V gene sequence: CDR1 MNHEY, CDR2 SMNVEV (reference sequence). Deletions cut 3 bases from V and 2 bases from J, with 13 bases between. The CDR3 contains 16 residues. The CDR3 nucleotides read TGTGCCAGCAGTTTGCTGGGGGCGGTTAACACCGGGGAGCTGTTTTTT. Translation gives CASSLLGAVNTGELFF.

The chain carries TRBV6-4 and TRBJ2-6; 11 bases match TRBD1. The V gene's germline CDR1 is MRHNA and CDR2 SNTAGT. This CDR3 region has 19 residues. Trimming cost V 2 bases and J 0 bases; bases outside gene matches: 6. CDR3 region: CASSDGGGTGGSGANVLTF. The DNA for the CDR3 is TGTGCCAGCAGTGACGGCGGCGGGACAGGGGGCTCTGGGGCCAACGTCCTGACTTTC.

The chain has TRBV19 and TRBJ2-1; 8 bases match TRBD1. The CDR3 contains 14 residues. CDR1 LNHDA and CDR2 SQIVND come from the germline V gene (reference sequence). With 6 bases clipped from V and 6 bases from J, the junction kept 7 bases outside the gene matches. CDR3 loop: CASSRGPPGNEQFF. The CDR3, as DNA: TGTGCCAGTAGCAGGGGGCCTCCAGGCAATGAGCAGTTCTTC.

This clone was recorded only once. This chain uses TRBV19 with TRBJ2-1, with TRBD2 matching over 16 bases. Trimming removed 4 bases from V and 9 bases from J; junction bases left unmatched: 6. Germline V CDR1 and CDR2: LNHDA, SQIVND (reference sequence). CDR3 length equals 16 residues. The CDR3 DNA sequence: TGTGCCAGTAGTAAAGGGACTAGCGGGGGGGCATCTGAGCAGTTCTTC. It is translated as CASSKGTSGGASEQFF.

The chain is built from TRBV7-9 and TRBJ1-4, with TRBD1 as a possible D gene (5 bases). V was pared by 2 bases and J by 5 bases, with 9 bases between. This CDR3 is built from 14 residues. CDR1 is SEHNR, CDR2 FQNEAQ, per germline (reference sequence). The CDR3 DNA reads as TGTGCCAGCAGCTTACCCAGGGCGAATGAAAAACTGTTTTTT. This translates into CASSLPRANEKLFF.

The rearrangement links TRBV9 to TRBJ2-7; 10 positions agree with TRBD1. CDR1 is SGDLS, CDR2 YYNGEE, per germline. With V trimmed by 0 bases and J by 2 bases, 2 bases remained unmatched. This CDR3 spans 15 amino acids. The CDR3 spells CASSVGTGGPYEQYF. As DNA, the CDR3 is TGTGCCAGCAGCGTAGGGACAGGGGGGCCCTACGAGCAGTACTTC. The full variable domain, completed using reference TRBV9 and TRBJ2-7, is DSGVTQTPKHLITATGQRVTLRCSPRSGDLSVYWYQQSLDQGLQFLIQYYNGEERAKGNILERFSAQQFPDLHSELNLSSLELGDSALYFCASSVGTGGPYEQYFGPGTRLTVT.

CDR3 residues: CASSPDTASYEQYF. CDR3 coding DNA: TGTGCCAGCAGCCCGGACACGGCCTCCTACGAGCAGTACTTC. The V and J genes are TRBV9 and TRBJ2-7, with D possibly TRBD1 on 5 matching bases. CDR1 is SGDLS and CDR2 is YYNGEE in the germline V gene. This CDR3 comprises 14 residues. The V and J ends lost 4 bases and 0 bases respectively, with 11 bases between them.

The V and J genes are TRBV13 and TRBJ1-3; D perhaps matches TRBD1 (6 bases). V shed 5 bases and J shed 4 bases, with 12 bases lying between them. Looked up from germline, CDR1 is PRHDT and CDR2 is FYEKMQ (reference sequence). CDR3 length: 14 residues. In nucleotides, the CDR3 is TGTGCCAGCAGCGACCAAACAGGGGGAAACACCATATATTTT. The encoded protein is CASSDQTGGNTIYF.

Comments on this clone: Distinct nucleotide sequences in the sample also encode this CDR3. CDR3 DNA: TGTGCCAGCAGCGTAGGCGCTGAAGCTTTCTTT. This sequence encodes CASSVGAEAFF. The V and J genes are TRBV9 and TRBJ1-1; no reliable D call. Deletions cut 0 bases from V and 6 bases from J, with 3 bases between. Per germline, CDR1 SGDLS and CDR2 YYNGEE. CDR3 length: 11 amino acids.

This clone was detected once. The chain recombines TRBV5-1 with TRBJ2-7, with 10 bases that match TRBD1. Trimming at V came to 3 bases and at J to 1 base, leaving 4 bases not matched to a gene. Germline V gene data show CDR1 as SGHRS and CDR2 as YFSETQ. The CDR3 runs 15 residues. CDR3 protein: CASSSSDRGSYEQYF. CDR3 DNA: TGCGCCAGCAGCTCGTCGGACAGGGGGTCCTACGAGCAGTACTTC. The full variable domain, its missing parts supplied by reference TRBV5-1 and TRBJ2-7, is KAGVTQTPRYLIKTRGQQVTLSCSPISGHRSVSWYQQTPGQGLQFLFEYFSETQRNKGNFPGRFSGRQFSNSRSEMNVSTLELGDSALYLCASSSSDRGSYEQYFGPGTRLTVT.

The chain employs TRBV20-1 and TRBJ1-2; D remains unclear. Trimming removed 6 bases at V and 4 bases at J, with 3 bases between. CDR1 is DFQATT, CDR2 SNEGSKA, per germline (reference sequence). This CDR3 is 9 amino acids long. CDR3 bases: TGCAGTGCGGCCTATGGCTACACCTTC. It specifies CSAAYGYTF.

The rearrangement links TRBV7-3 to TRBJ2-3; D might be TRBD1 (6 bases). Looked up from germline, CDR1 is SGHTA and CDR2 is FQGTGA. V was clipped by 0 bases and J by 2 bases, with 12 bases between them. The CDR3 has 16 amino acids. This CDR3 is CASSLTGGGPTDTQYF. The CDR3 coding sequence is TGTGCCAGCAGCTTAACGGGTGGGGGCCCCACAGATACGCAGTATTTT.

The CDR3 nucleotides are TGTGCCAGCAGTTTCGGACTAGCGGGGGGGCTTAACGAGCAGTTCTTC. Protein product: CASSFGLAGGLNEQFF. This chain connects TRBV27 to TRBJ2-1, with TRBD2 matching 15 bases. Per the germline V gene, CDR1 is MNHEY and CDR2 is SMNVEV (reference sequence). J was trimmed by 10 bases and V by 3 bases; bases with no gene match: 7. The CDR3 totals 16 residues.

The chain links TRBV6-5 to TRBJ2-3; perhaps TRBD1 as D (6 bases). The CDR3 has 14 residues. Germline lookup yields CDR1 MNHEY and CDR2 SVGAGI. The V end lost 2 bases, the J end lost 3 bases, and 9 bases lay between the germline ends. The CDR3 nucleotides are TGTGCCAGCAGTTACGGGGGCCTGACAGATACGCAGTATTTT. Encoded protein: CASSYGGLTDTQYF.